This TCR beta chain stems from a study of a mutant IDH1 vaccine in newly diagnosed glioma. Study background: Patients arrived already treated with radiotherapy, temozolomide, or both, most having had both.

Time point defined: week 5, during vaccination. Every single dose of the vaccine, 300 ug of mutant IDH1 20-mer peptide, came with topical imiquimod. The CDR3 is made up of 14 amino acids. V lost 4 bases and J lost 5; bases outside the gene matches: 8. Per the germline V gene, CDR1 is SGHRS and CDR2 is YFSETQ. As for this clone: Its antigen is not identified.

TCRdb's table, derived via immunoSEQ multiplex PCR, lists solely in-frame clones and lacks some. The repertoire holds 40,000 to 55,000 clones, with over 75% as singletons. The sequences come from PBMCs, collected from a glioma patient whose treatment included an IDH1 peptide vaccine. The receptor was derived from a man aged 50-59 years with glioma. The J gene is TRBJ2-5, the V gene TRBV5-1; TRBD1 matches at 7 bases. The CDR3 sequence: CASSATGVTETQYF. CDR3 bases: TGCGCCAGCAGCGCAACAGGGGTTACGGAGACCCAGTACTTC.